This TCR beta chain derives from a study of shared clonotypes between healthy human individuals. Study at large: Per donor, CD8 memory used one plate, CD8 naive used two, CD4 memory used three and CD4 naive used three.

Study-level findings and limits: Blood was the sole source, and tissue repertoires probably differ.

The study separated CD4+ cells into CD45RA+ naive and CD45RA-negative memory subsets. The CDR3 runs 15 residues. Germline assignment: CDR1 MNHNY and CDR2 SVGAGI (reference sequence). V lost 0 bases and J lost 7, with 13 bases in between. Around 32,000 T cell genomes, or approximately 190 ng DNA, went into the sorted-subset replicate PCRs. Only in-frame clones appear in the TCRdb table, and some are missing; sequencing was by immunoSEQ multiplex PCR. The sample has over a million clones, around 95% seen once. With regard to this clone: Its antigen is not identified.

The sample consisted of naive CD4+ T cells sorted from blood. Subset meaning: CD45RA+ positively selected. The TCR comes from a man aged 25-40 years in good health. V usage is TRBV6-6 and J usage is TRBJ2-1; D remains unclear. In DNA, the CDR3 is TGTGCCAGCAGTTACTCGACCCCTGATGTAAATGAGCAGTTCTTC. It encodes CASSYSTPDVNEQFF.